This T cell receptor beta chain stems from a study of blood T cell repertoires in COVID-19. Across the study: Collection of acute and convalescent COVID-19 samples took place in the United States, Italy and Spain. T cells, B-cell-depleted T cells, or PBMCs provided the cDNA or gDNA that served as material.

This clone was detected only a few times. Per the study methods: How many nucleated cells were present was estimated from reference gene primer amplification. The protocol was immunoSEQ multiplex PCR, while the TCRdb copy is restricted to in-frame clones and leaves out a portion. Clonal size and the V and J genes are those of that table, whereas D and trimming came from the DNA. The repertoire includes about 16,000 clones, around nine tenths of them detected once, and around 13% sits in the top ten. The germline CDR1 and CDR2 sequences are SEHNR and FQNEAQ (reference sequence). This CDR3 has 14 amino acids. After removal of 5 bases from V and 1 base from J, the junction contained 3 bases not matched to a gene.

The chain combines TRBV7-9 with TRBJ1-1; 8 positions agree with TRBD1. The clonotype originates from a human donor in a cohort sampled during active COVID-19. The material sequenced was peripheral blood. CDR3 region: CASSTDRGNTEAFF. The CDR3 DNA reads TGTGCCAGCAGCACAGACAGGGGGAACACTGAAGCTTTCTTT. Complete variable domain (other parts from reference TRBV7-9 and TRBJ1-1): DTGVSQNPRHKITKRGQNVTFRCDPISEHNRLYWYRQTLGQGPEFLTYFQNEAQLEKSRLLSDRFSAERPKGSFSTLEIQRTEQGDSAMYLCASSTDRGNTEAFFGQGTRLTVV.